Below are 18 T cell receptor beta chains sequenced from a single sample in a study of CD8 T cells in ankylosing spondylitis. In TCRdb, the 5' RACE reads were re-called with MiXCR into one record per CDR3 protein. The data show approximately 350,000 distinct CDR3 sequences, approximately 20% seen once. The sample consisted of blood, either unsorted or a sorted T cell fraction (not recorded which). The receptors here all came from a male donor with ankylosing spondylitis or in good health (not recorded which).

This clonotype was counted a few times. V usage is TRBV4-1 and J usage is TRBJ2-2, with 8 bases aligning to TRBD1. Per germline, CDR1 MGHRA and CDR2 YSYEKL. CDR3 size: 16 residues. Unmatched junction bases numbered 5, after V lost 0 bases and J lost 5 bases. In DNA form, the CDR3 reads TGCGCCAGCAGCCAAGAAGGACAGGGCCGGACCGGGGAGCTGTTTTTT. Translation: CASSQEGQGRTGELFF.

This sequence joins TRBV29-1 and TRBJ2-3; weak D call: TRBD1 (5 bases). Germline assignment: CDR1 SQVTM and CDR2 ANQGSEA. The CDR3 is made up of 12 amino acids. V was trimmed by 6 bases and J by 6 bases, leaving 13 bases between them. The CDR3 sequence is CSVGRGADTQYF. For the CDR3, the DNA is TGCAGCGTGGGTAGGGGCGCCGATACGCAGTATTTT.

This clonotype was found a few times. The rearrangement links TRBV4-1 to TRBJ2-1; D is possibly TRBD2 (5 bases). Germline assignment: CDR1 MGHRA and CDR2 YSYEKL. The CDR3 length is 16 residues. The germline V and J ends were trimmed by 0 bases and 6 bases, with 15 bases remaining between them. The CDR3 bases are TGCGCCAGCAGCCAAGAAGGGAGCAAAGGTCGCAATGAGCAGTTCTTC. Translated, it gives CASSQEGSKGRNEQFF.

The chain joins TRBV12-3 or TRBV12-4 to TRBJ2-3, with TRBD2 matching over 11 bases. This CDR3 spans 17 amino acids. Unmatched junction bases numbered 10, after V lost 3 bases and J lost 5 bases. This chain's CDR3 is CASSFLLAGGHQDTQYF. The CDR3 bases are TGTGCCAGCAGTTTCTTGTTAGCGGGGGGGCACCAAGATACGCAGTATTTT.

The chain carries TRBV2 and TRBJ2-7, with TRBD1 matching over 7 bases. The CDR3 runs 13 residues. V lost 5 bases and J lost 5; bases outside the gene matches: 6. The germline V gene has CDR1 SNHLY and CDR2 FYNNEI. CDR3 DNA: TGTGCCAGCAGTTACACCACAGGGGACGAGCAGTACTTC. This codes for CASSYTTGDEQYF.

A remark on this clonotype: The junction does not match germline at one end; this may be a read error. The J gene is TRBJ2-1, the V gene TRBV19, with 8 bases that match TRBD1. Germline CDR1 is LNHDA and CDR2 is SQIVND (reference sequence). The CDR3 contains 13 residues. Here the CDR3 DNA reads TGTGCCAATAGTATAACAGGGGGCAATGAGCAGTTCTTC. Translated, it gives CANSITGGNEQFF.

This clonotype was counted once. This chain uses TRBV11-3 with TRBJ2-1, with TRBD2 matching 9 bases. CDR1 is SGHNT and CDR2 is YENEEA in the germline V gene. The length of the CDR3 is 15 residues. The V segment lost 4 bases and the J segment 8 bases; nucleotides outside the gene matches: 9. DNA of the CDR3: TGTGCCAGCAGCTCCCGGGAGGCGGGGGGGTATGAGCAGTTCTTC. It codes for CASSSREAGGYEQFF.

In its sample, this clonotype was seen a few times. The chain couples TRBV5-1 to TRBJ2-2; 7 positions match TRBD2. Per germline, CDR1 SGHRS and CDR2 YFSETQ. V lost 4 bases and J lost 3; bases outside the gene matches: 9. This CDR3 has 16 residues. The CDR3 bases are TGCGCCAGCAGCCCCGGCAGCGGGGCCGACACCGGGGAGCTGTTTTTT. Its translation: CASSPGSGADTGELFF.

The chain is built from TRBV3-1 and TRBJ2-7, with TRBD2 matching 9 bases. The CDR3 is 18 amino acids. Germline-derived CDR1 and CDR2 are LGHDT and YNNKEL (reference sequence). V lost 6 bases, J lost 1 base, and 16 bases stayed unmatched. CDR3 nucleotide sequence: TGTGCCAGCAGTCCGACGCCCTCTAGCGGGGAAGGGTCCTACGAGCAGTACTTC. The encoded protein is CASSPTPSSGEGSYEQYF.

This clonotype was detected only a few times. The gene calls are TRBV12-3 or TRBV12-4 and TRBJ2-1, with D perhaps TRBD2 (6 bases). The germline V and J ends were trimmed by 3 bases and 4 bases, with 10 bases remaining between them. The CDR3 runs to 14 residues. For the CDR3, the DNA is TGTGCCAGCAGTTTCGCTAGCGTGTACAATGAGCAGTTCTTC. This gives the protein CASSFASVYNEQFF.

This clonotype was seen only a few times. The chain carries TRBV20-1 and TRBJ2-1; D may be TRBD1 or TRBD2 (5 bases each). Per germline, CDR1 DFQATT and CDR2 SNEGSKA (reference sequence). The CDR3 has 12 residues. The V and J ends lost 5 bases and 0 bases respectively, with 5 bases between them. CDR3 in amino acids: CSAGGSYNEQFF. CDR3 in DNA: TGCAGTGCTGGGGGCTCCTACAATGAGCAGTTCTTC.

This clonotype appeared a few times. This chain connects TRBV12-3 or TRBV12-4 to TRBJ1-6, with 8 bases identical to TRBD1. The junction had 11 bases not matched to a gene; V was cut back by 5 bases and J by 8 bases. The CDR3 loop spans 16 amino acids. The CDR3 bases are TGTGCCAGCAGTGCGCTACTCAGGGGGCACGATTCACCCCTCCACTTT. Translation: CASSALLRGHDSPLHF.

This chain connects TRBV4-1 to TRBJ1-4, with a tentative D call TRBD1 (6 bases). The CDR3 extends over 15 amino acids. CDR1 is MGHRA, CDR2 YSYEKL, per germline. The V end was cut by 2 bases, the J end by 8 bases, with 15 bases between. CDR3 sequence: CASSQTTAGGEKLFF. The CDR3 DNA sequence: TGCGCCAGCAGCCAAACTACGGCTGGGGGCGAAAAACTGTTTTTT.

In this sample, this clonotype turned up a few times. The chain carries TRBV12-3 or TRBV12-4 and TRBJ2-2; 10 positions agree with TRBD2. Germline trimming cut 10 bases from V and 4 bases from J; bases unmatched to any gene: 9. The length of the CDR3 is 15 residues. The CDR3 region is CAIISGGPGTGELFF. The CDR3 DNA is TGTGCCATCATTAGCGGGGGGCCGGGCACCGGGGAGCTGTTTTTT.

This clonotype was seen a few times. The gene calls are TRBV20-1 and TRBJ2-7, with 7 bases that match TRBD2. Germline CDR1 reads DFQATT; CDR2 reads SNEGSKA (reference sequence). The CDR3 consists of 13 residues. V dropped 3 bases and J dropped 2; count of bases not matched to a gene: 4. The CDR3 here is CSARSREAYEQYF. The DNA of the CDR3 is TGCAGTGCTAGGTCTCGGGAGGCCTACGAGCAGTACTTC.

This clonotype was counted a few times. The genes are TRBV20-1 and TRBJ2-7; 10 bases align to TRBD1. Germline V gene lookup returns CDR1 DFQATT and CDR2 SNEGSKA (reference sequence). The CDR3 runs 14 residues. The ends lost 5 bases at V and 7 bases at J; junction bases unmatched: 11. The CDR3 loop reads CSADPRTGGWEQYF. DNA of the CDR3: TGCAGTGCTGACCCCCGGACAGGGGGATGGGAGCAGTACTTC.

This clonotype occurred a few times. CDR3 DNA sequence: TGTGCCGCGGGGGCTTTCCGAAGCACAGATACGCAGTATTTT. Residues: CAAGAFRSTDTQYF. The chain combines TRBV15 with TRBJ2-3, with D possibly matching TRBD2 (7 bases). Germline V gene data show CDR1 as LNHNV and CDR2 as YYDKDF (reference sequence). With 11 bases removed from V and 0 bases from J, the gap between germline ends came to 15 bases. The CDR3 loop spans 14 amino acids.

In this sample, this clonotype turned up a few times. DNA of the CDR3: TGTGCCAGCAGTTTATGGTCCCCTGGGGATACGCAGTATTTT. It translates to CASSLWSPGDTQYF. The rearrangement uses TRBV27 and TRBJ2-3; D gene unclear. The length of the CDR3 is 14 residues. Per germline, CDR1 MNHEY and CDR2 SMNVEV (reference sequence). Trimming left V 1 base short and J 6 bases short, with 11 bases between.